The clone carrying this T cell receptor (beta chain) counts as medium-sized by frequency. The antigen remains unidentified. The source of the sample is a study of T cell clusters in autoimmune cytopenias. Study details: Healthy donor controls had a mean age of about 56 years and median age of about 64 years. Notes on the study in general: Active autoimmune hepatitis patients had roughly 3-fold fewer exclusive TRB clusters than healthy donors. TRB repertoire shifts in secondary cytopenia and chronic lymphocytic leukemia mostly reflected lymphoma, not autoimmunity.

This CDR3 comprises 14 residues. The V gene's germline CDR1 is MNHEY and CDR2 SVGAGI. One tube held mixed TRB-A and TRB-B primer pools for touch-down PCR. For each CDR3 protein, TCRdb gives one entry from its re-call of the multiplex PCR reads, without DNA. Its table lists more than 9,000 distinct CDR3 sequences. Each sample's input was 250 ng genomic DNA, 38,000 or so genome equivalents. In addition, the sample was reused for a study of T cell repertoires in aging, cancer and after chemotherapy. That work contributes: Clear clonal overlap appeared across healthy donor samples taken over several months to years.

The chain couples TRBV6-5 to TRBJ1-1. Input material: peripheral blood. The sequence derives from a human donor in good health. The CDR3 sequence is CASSYRAGNTEAFF.